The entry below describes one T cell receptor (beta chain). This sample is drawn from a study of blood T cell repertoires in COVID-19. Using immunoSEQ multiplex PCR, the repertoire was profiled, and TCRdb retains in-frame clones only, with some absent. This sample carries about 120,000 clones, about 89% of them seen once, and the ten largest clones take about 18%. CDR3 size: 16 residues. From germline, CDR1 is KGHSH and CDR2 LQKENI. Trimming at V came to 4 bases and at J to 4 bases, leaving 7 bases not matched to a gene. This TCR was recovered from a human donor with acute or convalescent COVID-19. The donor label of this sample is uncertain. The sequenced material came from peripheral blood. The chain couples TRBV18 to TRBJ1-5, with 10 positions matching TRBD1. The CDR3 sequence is CASSRSQGQGNQPQHF. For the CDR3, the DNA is TGTGCCAGCTCACGCAGCCAGGGACAGGGGAATCAGCCCCAGCATTTT.